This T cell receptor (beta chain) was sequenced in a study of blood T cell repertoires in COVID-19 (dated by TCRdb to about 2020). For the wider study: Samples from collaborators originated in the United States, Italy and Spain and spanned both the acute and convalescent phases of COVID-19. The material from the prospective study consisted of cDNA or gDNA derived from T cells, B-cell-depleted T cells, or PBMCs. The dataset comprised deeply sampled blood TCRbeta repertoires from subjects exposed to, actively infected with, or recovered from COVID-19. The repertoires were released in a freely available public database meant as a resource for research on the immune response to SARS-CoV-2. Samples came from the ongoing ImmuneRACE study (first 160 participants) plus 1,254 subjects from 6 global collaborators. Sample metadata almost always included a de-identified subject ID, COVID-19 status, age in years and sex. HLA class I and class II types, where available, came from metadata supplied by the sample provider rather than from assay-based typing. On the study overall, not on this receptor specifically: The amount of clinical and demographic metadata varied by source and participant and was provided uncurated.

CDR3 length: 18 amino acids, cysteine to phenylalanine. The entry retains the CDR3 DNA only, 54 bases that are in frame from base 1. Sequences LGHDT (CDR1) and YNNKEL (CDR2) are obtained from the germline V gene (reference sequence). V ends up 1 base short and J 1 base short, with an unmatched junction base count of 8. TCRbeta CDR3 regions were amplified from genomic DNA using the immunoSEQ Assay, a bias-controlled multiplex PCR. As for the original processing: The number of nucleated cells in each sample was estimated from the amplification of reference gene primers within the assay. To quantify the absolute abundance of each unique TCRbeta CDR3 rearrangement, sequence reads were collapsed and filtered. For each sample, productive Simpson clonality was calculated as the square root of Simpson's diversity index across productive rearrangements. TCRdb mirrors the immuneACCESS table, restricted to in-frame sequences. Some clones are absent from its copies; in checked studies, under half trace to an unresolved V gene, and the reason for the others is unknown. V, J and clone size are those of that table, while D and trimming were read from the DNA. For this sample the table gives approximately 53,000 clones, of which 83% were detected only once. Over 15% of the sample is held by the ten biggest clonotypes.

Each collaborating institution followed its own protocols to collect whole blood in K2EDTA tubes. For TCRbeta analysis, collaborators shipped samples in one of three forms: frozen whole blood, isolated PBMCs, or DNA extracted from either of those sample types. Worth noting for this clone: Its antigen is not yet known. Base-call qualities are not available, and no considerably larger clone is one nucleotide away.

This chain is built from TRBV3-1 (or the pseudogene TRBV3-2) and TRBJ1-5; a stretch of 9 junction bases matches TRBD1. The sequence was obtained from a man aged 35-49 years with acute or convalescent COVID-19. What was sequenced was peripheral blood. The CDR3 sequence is CASSQGAGTGRSNQPQHF. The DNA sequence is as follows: TGTGCCAGCAGCCAAGGTGCGGGGACAGGGCGAAGCAATCAGCCCCAGCATTTT.